A selection of T cell receptor beta chains follows, all from one sample in a study of long-term antiretroviral therapy in people with HIV. Libraries were prepared by immunoSEQ multiplex PCR; TCRdb keeps only in-frame clonotypes and omits some of them. This sample yields some 31,000 clones, of which 95% to 98% are seen a single time; approximately 2% belongs to the top ten. Source: unsorted PBMCs, taken 7.6 years after starting antiretroviral therapy. Receptors were obtained from a man aged 25 to 40 with HIV. Each CDR3 is given without its conserved first and last residue.

V gene,CDR3 protein
TRBV9,ASSVGPENTEAF
TRBV7-2,ASSLVATGYEQY
TRBV27,ASTPLRTGTYTDTQY
TRBV9,ASSVYDSYNEQF
TRBV5-1,ASSLREGYNEQF
TRBV5-5,ASSLLGGPGQPQH
TRBV6-5,ASRKGAHEQY
TRBV7-3,ASSLEGGPNTEAF
TRBV30,AWNDLLGEQY
TRBV4-1,ASSQGQTSGGEQETQY
TRBV5-6,ASSSLGGENYEQY
TRBV7-8,ASTKGQGYEQY
TRBV5-4,ASSSAGQMNTEAF
TRBV6-5,ASTPHSWGDEQF
TRBV27,ASSLTYNEQF
TRBV5-1,ASSSLGDTEAF
TRBV7-3,ASSALAGDTGELF
TRBV11-2,ASSLAGGVDYGYT
TRBV5-4,ASSLGGEAF
TRBV5-1,ASSFVPDSNSPLH
TRBV9,ASSVAPGGDTQY
TRBV28,ASSPLTGASYNEQF
TRBV5-1,ASSLGQGDQPQH
TRBV7-8,ASSLARFTGELF
TRBV19,ASSLQSGGGTGELF
TRBV5-1,ASSFKDSGGGEQY
TRBV7-3,ASSPTHGQPQH
TRBV15,ATSRERSDYGYT
TRBV7-8,ASSHGTGDNEQF
TRBV30,AGGDVAGKEIEQY
TRBV19,ASNRQGSNQPQH
TRBV5-1,ASSLAGGQWNTEAF
TRBV27,ASSLRGSNQPQH
TRBV5-6,ASSLAWTGAMYKQY
TRBV4-3,ASSPGGEGFKNIQY
TRBV7-2,ASSLGGGEQF
TRBV5-1,ASSPGTGGFGNTIY
TRBV6-1,ASSPGTGARQLF
TRBV4-1,ASSQVGYHEQF
TRBV2,ASGRTQTGGAEETQY
TRBV10-3,AITPLAGETQY
TRBV25-1,ASSIGGGYNEQF